What follows are 20 T cell receptor beta chains derived from one specimen sequenced in a study of blood T cell repertoires in COVID-19. This table comes from immunoSEQ multiplex PCR, and its TCRdb copy is limited to in-frame clones, with some not included. The sample carries some 460,000 clones, approximately 90% recorded once. The sample taken for sequencing was peripheral blood. Receptors were obtained from a woman in her twenties or thirties with acute or convalescent COVID-19.

The chain uses TRBV4-1 and TRBJ1-5; D not resolved. The V and J ends lost 4 bases and 3 bases respectively, with 13 bases between them. CDR1 and CDR2 (germline): MGHRA, YSYEKL. The CDR3 consists of 15 residues. The CDR3 nucleotides are TGCGCCAGCAGCCGAGGGAGGGTGGTCAATCAGCCCCAGCATTTT. This encodes CASSRGRVVNQPQHF.

The rearrangement joins TRBV2 to TRBJ2-5, with 8 bases matching TRBD2. The CDR3 length is 18 residues. Germline loops: CDR1 SNHLY, CDR2 FYNNEI. V was pared by 5 bases and J by 5 bases, with 19 bases of the junction left unmatched. CDR3: CASSQTFLQAGEGETQYF. CDR3 coding DNA: TGTGCCAGCAGTCAGACTTTTCTACAAGCGGGGGAGGGGGAGACCCAGTACTTC.

This chain connects TRBV7-3 to TRBJ2-1; 7 bases are shared with TRBD1. Per the germline V gene, CDR1 is SGHTA and CDR2 is FQGTGA. Trimming cost V 2 bases and J 0 bases; bases outside gene matches: 7. This CDR3 is built from 17 residues. The CDR3 DNA is TGTGCCAGCAGCTTATATCGAACAGGGGTCTCCTACAATGAGCAGTTCTTC. Protein: CASSLYRTGVSYNEQFF.

This chain links TRBV2 with TRBJ1-5; D remains unclear. CDR3 length: 15 amino acids. Germline V CDR1 and CDR2: SNHLY, FYNNEI. V lost 6 bases, J lost 1 base, and 13 bases lay in between. In DNA form, the CDR3 reads TGTGCCAGCAGCTGGACCCGGGGAAGCAATCAGCCCCAGCATTTT. It translates to CASSWTRGSNQPQHF.

The chain combines TRBV7-2 with TRBJ2-1; TRBD2 aligns across 12 bases. Per germline, CDR1 SGHTA and CDR2 FQGNSA. V was clipped by 0 bases and J by 8 bases; unmatched bases: 5. The CDR3 loop spans 16 amino acids. The CDR3 nucleotides are TGTGCCAGCAGCTTAGCATGGCTAGCGGGGGGGTATGAGCAGTTCTTC. This gives the protein CASSLAWLAGGYEQFF. The full variable domain, rest sourced from reference TRBV7-2 and TRBJ2-1, is GAGVSQSPSNKVTEKGKDVELRCDPISGHTALYWYRQSLGQGLEFLIYFQGNSAPDKSGLPSDRFSAERTGGSVSTLTIQRTQQEDSAVYLCASSLAWLAGGYEQFFGPGTRLTVL.

This chain connects TRBV19 to TRBJ2-1; 10 bases match TRBD1. The CDR3 loop spans 15 amino acids. Germline loops: CDR1 LNHDA, CDR2 SQIVND (reference sequence). The ends lost 9 bases at V and 4 bases at J; junction bases unmatched: 9. The CDR3 nucleotides read TGTGCCAGCCGGGACAGGGGAACTACTTACAATGAGCAGTTCTTC. Its translation is CASRDRGTTYNEQFF.

This chain joins TRBV7-6 and TRBJ2-7; 9 bases match TRBD1. V was clipped by 5 bases and J by 2 bases; unmatched bases: 4. Germline V lookup: CDR1 SGHVS, CDR2 FNYEAQ. The CDR3 runs to 14 residues. The CDR3 region has the DNA TGTGCCAGCAGCGCGAGACAGGGGGCCTACGAGCAGTACTTC. This translates into CASSARQGAYEQYF.

The rearrangement links TRBV5-1 to TRBJ2-7, with a possible D match to TRBD1 (6 bases). CDR3 size: 16 residues. Germline CDR1 reads SGHRS; CDR2 reads YFSETQ. Trimming removed 0 bases at V and 4 bases at J, with 17 bases between. The CDR3 reads CASSLGPPGVKYEQYF. The DNA of the CDR3 is TGCGCCAGCAGCTTGGGTCCCCCAGGGGTTAAATACGAGCAGTACTTC.

Concerning this clone: Other DNA sequences within the sample encode an identical CDR3. The chain employs TRBV5-1 and TRBJ2-2; 8 nucleotides align to TRBD1. The CDR3 loop spans 13 amino acids. V was pared by 4 bases and J by 6 bases, with 2 bases of the junction left unmatched. Germline assignment: CDR1 SGHRS and CDR2 YFSETQ. CDR3 sequence reads: CASSLQGAGELFF. The CDR3 region has the DNA TGCGCCAGCAGCCTACAGGGGGCCGGGGAGCTGTTTTTT.

The chain combines TRBV4-1 with TRBJ1-4, with TRBD1 as a possible D gene (6 bases). This CDR3 spans 14 amino acids. Per the germline V gene, CDR1 is MGHRA and CDR2 is YSYEKL. V lost 0 bases and J lost 6, with 8 bases in between. The CDR3 protein is CASSQETGYEKLFF. Here the CDR3 DNA reads TGCGCCAGCAGCCAAGAGACAGGTTATGAAAAACTGTTTTTT.

V usage is TRBV3-1 (or the pseudogene TRBV3-2) and J usage is TRBJ2-7; 12 bases map to TRBD1. Germline V gene lookup returns CDR1 LGHDT and CDR2 YNNKEL (reference sequence). V shed 5 bases, J shed 7 bases, and the junction held 6 bases outside the gene matches. The CDR3 contains 14 residues. The chain's CDR3 is CASSLGDRGPEQYF. For the CDR3, the DNA is TGTGCCAGCAGCTTAGGGGACAGGGGGCCTGAGCAGTACTTC.

The CDR3 loop reads CASSVGTGTGELFF. CDR3 nucleotide sequence: TGTGCCAGCAGCGTAGGGACAGGGACCGGGGAGCTGTTTTTT. The chain recombines TRBV9 with TRBJ2-2, with 8 positions matching TRBD1. The germline V gene has CDR1 SGDLS and CDR2 YYNGEE. The CDR3 totals 14 residues. The junction had 0 bases not matched to a gene; V was cut back by 0 bases and J by 5 bases.

The J gene is TRBJ1-1, the V gene TRBV11-2, with 8 bases aligning to TRBD1. The CDR3 sequence is 16 residues long. V was pared by 5 bases and J by 0 bases, with 8 bases of the junction left unmatched. Germline V gives CDR1 SGHAT, CDR2 FQNNGV. The CDR3 bases are TGTGCCAGCAGCAAAACAAGGGACAGGATGAACACTGAAGCTTTCTTT. Its protein product is CASSKTRDRMNTEAFF.

The CDR3 sequence is CASSFGGGAYNEQFF. CDR3 sequence (DNA): TGTGCCAGCAGCTTTGGCGGGGGGGCCTACAATGAGCAGTTCTTC. This chain links TRBV7-2 with TRBJ2-1, with 9 bases aligning to TRBD2. CDR1 and CDR2 from the germline V gene are SGHTA and FQGNSA. V shed 3 bases, J shed 2 bases, and the junction held 2 bases outside the gene matches. CDR3 size: 15 residues. The full variable domain, in which reference TRBV7-2 and TRBJ2-1 provide the parts outside the CDR3, is GAGVSQSPSNKVTEKGKDVELRCDPISGHTALYWYRQSLGQGLEFLIYFQGNSAPDKSGLPSDRFSAERTGGSVSTLTIQRTQQEDSAVYLCASSFGGGAYNEQFFGPGTRLTVL.

This chain joins TRBV3-1 (or the pseudogene TRBV3-2) and TRBJ2-4; tentatively, D is TRBD1 (6 bases). V was clipped by 3 bases and J by 0 bases, with 12 bases between them. The CDR3 runs to 16 residues. CDR1 LGHDT and CDR2 YNNKEL come from the germline V gene (reference sequence). The CDR3 reads CASSHGQTLAKNIQYF. The CDR3 DNA reads as TGTGCCAGCAGCCACGGACAGACCTTAGCCAAAAACATTCAGTACTTC.

J is TRBJ1-3 and V is TRBV7-2, with 10 bases identical to TRBD1. J lost 13 bases, V lost 5 bases, and 8 bases had no gene match. Germline-derived CDR1 and CDR2 are SGHTA and FQGNSA. This CDR3 is built from 13 residues. This CDR3 is CASSTGQGLTIYF. In nucleotides, the CDR3 is TGTGCCAGCAGCACGGGACAGGGGCTGACAATATATTTT.

The gene calls are TRBV29-1 and TRBJ2-1; possible D gene TRBD2, 5 bases. Trimming cost V 2 bases and J 1 base, with 15 bases left between them. This CDR3 has 16 residues. CDR1 is SQVTM and CDR2 is ANQGSEA in the germline V gene. This CDR3 reads CSVERFVEVSYNEQFF. As DNA, the CDR3 is TGCAGCGTTGAACGGTTTGTGGAGGTATCCTACAATGAGCAGTTCTTC.

This sequence joins TRBV2 and TRBJ2-7; D is unresolved. The CDR3 sequence is 11 residues long. Trimming shortened V by 5 bases and J by 3 bases, and 5 bases separated the two germline ends. Germline CDR1 is SNHLY and CDR2 is FYNNEI. The CDR3 is CASSQFYEQYF. The CDR3 DNA sequence: TGTGCCAGCAGTCAGTTCTACGAGCAGTACTTC.

CDR3 DNA sequence: TGCGCCAGCAGTTCAGACACTAGCACAGATACGCAGTATTTT. Translated: CASSSDTSTDTQYF. This chain joins TRBV10-1 and TRBJ2-3; D not certain. Germline V gives CDR1 WNHNN, CDR2 SYGVQD (reference sequence). The CDR3 runs 14 residues. With 5 bases removed from V and 0 bases from J, the gap between germline ends came to 9 bases.

The CDR3 sequence is CASSGTSRELFF. CDR3 DNA: TGTGCCAGCAGCGGTACATCTCGGGAGCTGTTTTTT. The V and J genes are TRBV9 and TRBJ2-2; no reliable D call. V was cut by 3 bases and J by 9 bases, with 9 bases left in between. From germline, CDR1 is SGDLS and CDR2 YYNGEE. There are 12 residues in the CDR3.